A selection of T cell receptor beta chains follows, all from one sample in a study of human T cells and chemical hapten exposure. One entry per CDR3 protein, called by TCRdb with MiXCR from the RACE reads. This table holds tens of thousands of distinct CDR3 sequences, around 13% found once. The material sequenced was whole blood, taken in connection with sensitization to the hapten diphenylcyclopropenone (DPC). The receptors derive from a woman in her fifties or sixties with alopecia areata. Some clones in this sample may be carry-over from other donors' samples. The CDR3 runs from the conserved cysteine through the conserved F or W. The order of the fields is CDR3 length, D gene, V gene, J gene, clone size, CDR3 protein, CDR3 DNA. The D gene is left open where the match is weak. A row's size may be missing; if present it is once, few, many or a size class.

length: 14; D: TRBD2; V: TRBV3-1; J: TRBJ2-1; size: NA; CDR3: CASSPSLAGYEQFF; DNA: TGTGCCAGCAGCCCTTCACTAGCGGGGTATGAGCAGTTCTTC
length: 15; D: TRBD1; V: TRBV4-1; J: TRBJ2-1; size: many; CDR3: CASSQVQGFGNEQFF; DNA: TGCGCCAGCAGCCAAGTACAGGGGTTCGGCAATGAGCAGTTCTTC
length: 15; D: TRBD2; V: TRBV29-1; J: TRBJ2-7; size: NA; CDR3: CSVEGREGYSYEQYF; DNA: TGCAGCGTTGAGGGGAGGGAGGGCTACTCCTACGAGCAGTACTTC
length: 17; D: TRBD2; V: TRBV20-1; J: TRBJ2-3; size: NA; CDR3: CSARQLAGGPSTDTQYF; DNA: TGCAGTGCTAGGCAACTAGCGGGAGGGCCTAGCACAGATACGCAGTATTTT
length: 14; D: NA; V: TRBV27; J: TRBJ1-5; size: NA; CDR3: CASSLYKSNQPQHF; DNA: TGTGCCAGCAGTTTATACAAGAGCAATCAGCCCCAGCATTTT
length: 16; D: TRBD1; V: TRBV20-1; J: TRBJ1-1; size: few; CDR3: CSARAVSTGTGFWAFF; DNA: TGCAGTGCTAGGGCTGTATCGACCGGGACAGGGTTTTGGGCTTTCTTT
length: 14; D: TRBD2; V: TRBV7-2; J: TRBJ2-1; size: many; CDR3: CASSLAAGGLEQFF; DNA: TGTGCCAGCAGCTTAGCGGCGGGAGGGCTTGAGCAGTTCTTC
length: 14; D: NA; V: TRBV6-2/TRBV6-3; J: TRBJ1-5; size: many; CDR3: CASRDLYELQPQHF; DNA: TGTGCCAGCAGAGATCTTTACGAACTTCAGCCCCAGCATTTT
length: 15; D: TRBD1; V: TRBV18; J: TRBJ1-1; size: many; CDR3: CASSLNYRGDTEAFF; DNA: TGTGCCAGCTCACTAAACTACAGGGGGGACACTGAAGCTTTCTTT
length: 14; D: TRBD1; V: TRBV15; J: TRBJ1-6; size: few; CDR3: CATSRDQTGFTLHF; DNA: TGTGCCACCAGCAGAGATCAGACAGGGTTCACCCTCCACTTT
length: 15; D: TRBD1; V: TRBV6-4; J: TRBJ1-2; size: many; CDR3: CASRRGDRGQYGYTF; DNA: TGTGCCAGCCGTCGAGGGGACAGGGGTCAATATGGCTACACCTTC
length: 16; D: NA; V: TRBV11-2; J: TRBJ2-2; size: NA; CDR3: CASRGGQGSDTGELFF; DNA: TGTGCCAGTCGTGGGGGGCAGGGATCGGACACCGGGGAGCTGTTTTTT
length: 16; D: TRBD1; V: TRBV11-1; J: TRBJ2-3; size: NA; CDR3: CASSPRTGRSTDTQYF; DNA: TGTGCCAGCAGCCCTAGGACAGGGAGGTCCACAGATACGCAGTATTTT
length: 16; D: NA; V: TRBV10-3; J: TRBJ2-3; size: once; CDR3: CAISDLSRQGTDTQYF; DNA: TGTGCCATCAGTGATTTGTCGAGACAGGGCACAGATACGCAGTATTTT
length: 14; D: NA; V: TRBV2; J: TRBJ1-3; size: many; CDR3: CASSLQGPGNTIYF; DNA: TGTGCCAGCAGCCTACAGGGACCGGGAAACACCATATATTTT
length: 17; D: NA; V: TRBV18; J: TRBJ1-1; size: few; CDR3: CASSPERDPRPNTEAFF; DNA: TGTGCCAGCTCACCTGAAAGGGACCCAAGACCCAACACTGAAGCTTTCTTT
length: 13; D: NA; V: TRBV2; J: TRBJ2-5; size: NA; CDR3: CASRDRREETQYF; DNA: TGTGCCAGCAGGGATCGGAGAGAAGAGACCCAGTACTTC
length: 17; D: TRBD2; V: TRBV6-6; J: TRBJ2-7; size: many; CDR3: CASSSTRRAGGSHEQYF; DNA: TGTGCCAGCAGTTCCACCCGCAGGGCGGGAGGGTCCCACGAGCAGTACTTC
length: 14; D: TRBD2; V: TRBV20-1; J: TRBJ2-1; size: many; CDR3: CSARMASGINEQFF; DNA: TGCAGTGCTAGAATGGCTAGCGGGATAAATGAGCAGTTCTTC
length: 15; D: NA; V: TRBV27; J: TRBJ2-1; size: NA; CDR3: CASSLVLSSYNEQFF; DNA: TGTGCCAGCAGTCTTGTCCTAAGCTCCTACAATGAGCAGTTCTTC
length: 13; D: NA; V: TRBV5-1; J: TRBJ2-3; size: many; CDR3: CASTLPSTDTQYF; DNA: TGCGCCAGCACCCTACCCAGCACAGATACGCAGTATTTT
length: 17; D: NA; V: TRBV7-6; J: TRBJ2-1; size: NA; CDR3: CASSLRPSGGGHNEQFF; DNA: TGTGCCAGCAGCTTACGGCCCTCGGGTGGGGGGCACAATGAGCAGTTCTTC
length: 15; D: NA; V: TRBV7-3; J: TRBJ1-1; size: few; CDR3: CASSLLGFGGTEAFF; DNA: TGTGCCAGCAGCTTGTTGGGCTTTGGCGGCACTGAAGCTTTCTTT
length: 14; D: NA; V: TRBV7-6; J: TRBJ1-1; size: many; CDR3: CASSLVTVFGEAFF; DNA: TGTGCCAGCAGCTTAGTGACAGTGTTCGGTGAAGCTTTCTTT
length: 17; D: TRBD1; V: TRBV6-2/TRBV6-3; J: TRBJ2-5; size: NA; CDR3: CASSYTATGHSQETQYF; DNA: TGTGCCAGCAGTTACACCGCGACAGGGCATTCCCAAGAGACCCAGTACTTC